The 19 T cell receptor beta chains reported below all come from one sample, sequenced in a study of control samples from healthy donors and cancer patients. Sequenced by immunoSEQ multiplex PCR; TCRdb stores in-frame clones only, minus some. The sample has about 79,000 clones, 80% to 95% seen once. The sample taken for sequencing was PBMCs. The receptors originated from a woman aged 40 to 50 with lung cancer.

This sequence joins TRBV14 and TRBJ2-1, with D possibly matching TRBD2 (7 bases). Germline CDR1 SGHDN, CDR2 FVKESK. The CDR3 runs 16 residues. Trimming stripped 0 bases from V and 5 bases from J, with 14 bases between. CDR3 nucleotide sequence: TGTGCCAGCAGCCAAGATTCGGGGGGCCCCCACAATGAGCAGTTCTTC. Translation gives CASSQDSGGPHNEQFF. Full variable domain (outside the CDR3, taken from reference TRBV14 and TRBJ2-1): EAGVTQFPSHSVIEKGQTVTLRCDPISGHDNLYWYRRVMGKEIKFLLHFVKESKQDESGMPNNRFLAERTGGTYSTLKVQPAELEDSGVYFCASSQDSGGPHNEQFFGPGTRLTVL.

This rearrangement joins TRBV29-1 to TRBJ2-3; the D gene is possibly TRBD1 (5 bases). Trimming stripped 4 bases from V and 2 bases from J, with 13 bases between. Germline CDR1 SQVTM, CDR2 ANQGSEA. The length of the CDR3 is 14 residues. CDR3 nucleotides: TGCAGCGTTGGGCCCAGGGAAGTCACAGATACGCAGTATTTT. Residues: CSVGPREVTDTQYF.

This clone has just one count. The genes are TRBV11-3 and TRBJ1-2; no reliable D call. The V end lost 4 bases, the J end lost 5 bases, and 20 bases lay between the germline ends. The germline V gene encodes CDR1 SGHNT and CDR2 YENEEA. The CDR3 length is 16 residues. The CDR3 DNA sequence: TGTGCCAGCAGCTCAGCCGGAGTCGCCGGGAGATATGGCTACACCTTC. The encoded protein is CASSSAGVAGRYGYTF.

The rearrangement uses TRBV18 and TRBJ1-5; D remains unclear. The CDR3 extends over 15 amino acids. Germline V gene sequence: CDR1 KGHSH, CDR2 LQKENI. V shed 6 bases and J shed 1 base, with 13 bases lying between them. CDR3 DNA: TGTGCCAGCTCGCCCGACGGGAGGAGCAATCAGCCCCAGCATTTT. Translation: CASSPDGRSNQPQHF.

This sequence joins TRBV6-5 and TRBJ1-6, with 7 bases identical to TRBD1. CDR3 length: 15 residues. V was pared by 0 bases and J by 17 bases, with 13 bases of the junction left unmatched. Per germline, CDR1 MNHEY and CDR2 SVGAGI. CDR3 region: CASSYSARQGLGIHF. CDR3 bases: TGTGCCAGCAGTTACTCGGCAAGACAGGGCCTCGGCATCCACTTT.

The chain is built from TRBV13 and TRBJ1-1, with D possibly being TRBD1 (5 bases). Germline CDR1 and CDR2: PRHDT and FYEKMQ (reference sequence). Trimming took 4 bases from V and 8 from J, leaving 17 bases between them. The CDR3 runs 14 residues. The DNA of the CDR3 is TGTGCCAGCAGCTCGCGGGGCGCCCATGAGGAAGCTTTCTTT. Its protein product is CASSSRGAHEEAFF.

This clone was detected a few times. The chain is built from TRBV10-1 and TRBJ1-1, with unresolved D. The CDR3 is made up of 12 amino acids. CDR1 WNHNN and CDR2 SYGVQD come from the germline V gene (reference sequence). V was pared by 3 bases and J by 3 bases, with 5 bases between. Here the CDR3 DNA reads TGCGCCAGCAGTGACCTTGACACTGAAGCTTTCTTT. Its protein is CASSDLDTEAFF.

This sequence joins TRBV2 and TRBJ2-5; D call uncertain. The CDR3 consists of 13 residues. Deletions cut 10 bases from V and 5 bases from J, with 17 bases between. Germline assignment: CDR1 SNHLY and CDR2 FYNNEI. This CDR3 is CAITTGGLETQYF. CDR3 DNA sequence: TGTGCCATTACGACGGGTGGGCTTGAGACCCAGTACTTC.

The chain uses TRBV5-6 and TRBJ1-2; D uncertain. Germline V gene sequence: CDR1 SGHDT, CDR2 YYEEEE. Trimming left V 1 base short and J 6 bases short, with 13 bases between. CDR3 length: 14 residues. The CDR3 here is CASSLRTAIHGYTF. The CDR3 DNA reads TGTGCCAGCAGCTTGAGAACGGCTATACATGGCTACACCTTC.

J is TRBJ2-3 and V is TRBV5-4, with D unresolved. From germline, CDR1 is SGHNT and CDR2 YYREEE (reference sequence). This CDR3 contains 17 residues. V was pared by 0 bases and J by 0 bases, with 14 bases between. CDR3 in DNA: TGTGCCAGCAGCTTGGAGCTAAAAGGACCTAGCACAGATACGCAGTATTTT. Protein product: CASSLELKGPSTDTQYF.

The CDR3 is CASSLVPGLLYNEQFF. Written as DNA, the CDR3 is TGTGCCAGCAGCTTAGTACCAGGCCTACTCTACAATGAGCAGTTCTTC. The chain is built from TRBV11-2 and TRBJ2-1, with D unclear. Per the germline V gene, CDR1 is SGHAT and CDR2 is FQNNGV. V was shortened by 1 base and J by 3 bases, with 13 bases between the two germline ends. The CDR3 has 16 residues.

The chain employs TRBV6-5 and TRBJ2-3, with TRBD2 matching over 8 bases. Germline V lookup: CDR1 MNHEY, CDR2 SVGAGI. The CDR3 loop spans 15 amino acids. V dropped 6 bases and J dropped 4; count of bases not matched to a gene: 9. The CDR3 loop is CASSLIAGFPDTQYF. CDR3 bases: TGTGCCAGCAGCTTGATAGCGGGGTTCCCAGATACGCAGTATTTT.

This sequence joins TRBV7-9 and TRBJ1-3, with D possibly being TRBD1 (5 bases). This CDR3 is built from 15 residues. V was trimmed by 2 bases and J by 3 bases, leaving 11 bases between them. Germline V gene data show CDR1 as SEHNR and CDR2 as FQNEAQ (reference sequence). CDR3 DNA sequence: TGTGCCAGCAGCTTATTGGGGCCTAGTGGAAACACCATATATTTT. Translated: CASSLLGPSGNTIYF.

This sequence joins TRBV7-2 and TRBJ2-3, with D perhaps TRBD1 (6 bases). The CDR3 runs to 14 residues. V was trimmed by 0 bases and J by 3 bases, leaving 7 bases between them. Germline V CDR1 and CDR2: SGHTA, FQGNSA. The CDR3 sequence: CASSLATGTDTQYF. CDR3 in DNA: TGTGCCAGCAGCTTAGCGACAGGTACAGATACGCAGTATTTT.

This chain joins TRBV12-3 or TRBV12-4 and TRBJ1-2; tentative D call: TRBD1 (5 bases). V was clipped by 6 bases and J by 4 bases, with 6 bases between them. This CDR3 contains 11 residues. In DNA, the CDR3 is TGTGCCAGCAGGACAGCCTATGGCTACACCTTC. This encodes CASRTAYGYTF.

This chain links TRBV5-1 with TRBJ2-1; TRBD1 agrees at 10 bases. Trimming removed 1 base from V and 5 bases from J; junction bases left unmatched: 6. This CDR3 is 16 amino acids long. Germline-derived CDR1 and CDR2 are SGHRS and YFSETQ. This CDR3 reads CASSLSFGTGDNEQFF. CDR3 DNA sequence: TGCGCCAGCAGCTTGTCGTTCGGGACAGGGGACAATGAGCAGTTCTTC. The full variable domain, its missing parts supplied by reference TRBV5-1 and TRBJ2-1, is KAGVTQTPRYLIKTRGQQVTLSCSPISGHRSVSWYQQTPGQGLQFLFEYFSETQRNKGNFPGRFSGRQFSNSRSEMNVSTLELGDSALYLCASSLSFGTGDNEQFFGPGTRLTVL.

The chain uses TRBV6-1 and TRBJ1-1, with a tentative D call TRBD1 (5 bases). CDR1 and CDR2 from the germline V gene are MNHNS and SASEGT. The CDR3 loop spans 14 amino acids. V gave up 1 base and J gave up 1 base, with 7 bases separating them. The CDR3 DNA follows: TGTGCCAGCAGTGAAGTAGGGGCGAACACTGAAGCTTTCTTT. Translating gives CASSEVGANTEAFF.

The V and J genes are TRBV5-1 and TRBJ2-3; D is uncertain. The germline V gene encodes CDR1 SGHRS and CDR2 YFSETQ. The CDR3 is 14 amino acids. Trimming pared 3 bases from V and 0 bases from J, leaving 8 bases between. The CDR3 loop is CASSYTISTDTQYF. The CDR3 coding sequence is TGCGCCAGCAGCTACACTATAAGCACAGATACGCAGTATTTT.

The CDR3 DNA sequence: TGTGCCAGCAGCTCAGGCCCGCGGGGGGAGGGAGGCTACACCTTC. Residues: CASSSGPRGEGGYTF. The chain carries TRBV5-6 and TRBJ1-2; a weak D match, TRBD1 (5 bases). Germline CDR1 reads SGHDT; CDR2 reads YYEEEE. V shed 3 bases and J shed 8 bases, with 20 bases lying between them. The CDR3 has 15 amino acids.